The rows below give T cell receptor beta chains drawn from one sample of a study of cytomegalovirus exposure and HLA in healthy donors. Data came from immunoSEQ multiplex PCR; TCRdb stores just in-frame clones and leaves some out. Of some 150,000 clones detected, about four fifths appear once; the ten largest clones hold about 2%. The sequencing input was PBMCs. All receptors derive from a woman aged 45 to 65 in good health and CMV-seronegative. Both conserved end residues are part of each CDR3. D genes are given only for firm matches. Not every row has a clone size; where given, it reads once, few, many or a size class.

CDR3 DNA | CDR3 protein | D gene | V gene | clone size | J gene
TGCGCCAGCAGCCAAGAGAGGTGGGACACAGCTTCCAATCAGCCCCAGCATTTT | CASSQERWDTASNQPQHF | - | TRBV4-1 | - | TRBJ1-5
TGTGCCAGCAGTTCTCGTACAGGGGGGACTGAAGCTTTCTTT | CASSSRTGGTEAFF | TRBD1 | TRBV6-6 | - | TRBJ1-1
TGTGCCATCAGTGACGTGGGAGGGCCGGGGGAGCAGTACTTC | CAISDVGGPGEQYF | TRBD2 | TRBV10-3 | - | TRBJ2-7
TGTGCCAGCTCACCCCGACAGAAGAACACCGGGGAGCTGTTTTTT | CASSPRQKNTGELFF | - | TRBV18 | - | TRBJ2-2
TGCGCCAGCAGCGAAGGGACTACGGGCACAGATACGCAGTATTTT | CASSEGTTGTDTQYF | TRBD2 | TRBV5-1 | - | TRBJ2-3
TGCGCCAGCAGCTTGAGGCAGGGGAATGAAAAACTGTTTTTT | CASSLRQGNEKLFF | - | TRBV5-1 | - | TRBJ1-4
TGTGCCAGCAGTTACGAGGTTGCAACTAATGAAAAACTGTTTTTT | CASSYEVATNEKLFF | - | TRBV6-6 | many | TRBJ1-4
TGTGCCAGCAGTTCCACCCGGCGCGGGAACTCCTACGAGCAGTACTTC | CASSSTRRGNSYEQYF | - | TRBV28 | - | TRBJ2-7
TGCGCCAGCAGCCCGGAGGTGCGGGCCGGGGAGCTGTTTTTT | CASSPEVRAGELFF | - | TRBV5-1 | - | TRBJ2-2
TGCAGCGTTGAAGGACAGGGCTTGAACTATGGCTACACCTTC | CSVEGQGLNYGYTF | TRBD1 | TRBV29-1 | - | TRBJ1-2
TGTGCCAGCAGCGAGGGACTAGCGAAAACAGATACGCAGTATTTT | CASSEGLAKTDTQYF | TRBD2 | TRBV5-8 | once | TRBJ2-3
TGTGCCAGCAGCCACGGGGGAACATCTGGGGCCAACGTCCTGACTTTC | CASSHGGTSGANVLTF | - | TRBV14 | - | TRBJ2-6
TGCGCCAGCAGCCAGATAGGAAGCGAATCACCCCTCCACTTT | CASSQIGSESPLHF | - | TRBV5-1 | - | TRBJ1-6
TGTGCCAGCAGCTTAACACGCACCGGGGAGCTGTTTTTT | CASSLTRTGELFF | - | TRBV11-2 | - | TRBJ2-2
TGTGTCAGCAGCCACACACAGGGGGTCTCCTACGAGCAGTACTTC | CVSSHTQGVSYEQYF | TRBD1 | TRBV11-2 | - | TRBJ2-7
TGTGCCAGCAGTTTTGGAGACGGCTTATCACCCCTCCACTTT | CASSFGDGLSPLHF | - | TRBV28 | - | TRBJ1-6
TGTGCCAGCAGTTGGGACAGGGTTAAAGAAGCTTTCTTT | CASSWDRVKEAFF | TRBD1 | TRBV28 | - | TRBJ1-1
TGCGCCAGCAGCCAAGAACTAGCGGAGTCCTACGAGCAGTACTTC | CASSQELAESYEQYF | TRBD2 | TRBV4-3 | - | TRBJ2-7
TGTGCCAGCAGCCAAGATCTGGGGACAGGGGTCACGAGCGAGCAGTACTTC | CASSQDLGTGVTSEQYF | TRBD1 | TRBV4-2 | - | TRBJ2-7
TGTGCCAGCAGTCTCCGACAGTCGTGGGCTGAAGCTTTCTTT | CASSLRQSWAEAFF | - | TRBV28 | - | TRBJ1-1
TGCGCCAGCAGCACAGACGGACAGGACAATCAGCCCCAGCATTTT | CASSTDGQDNQPQHF | TRBD1 | TRBV5-1 | - | TRBJ1-5
TGTGCCAGCAGTGAAGAAACAGGGGGCTCCTACGAGCAGTACTTC | CASSEETGGSYEQYF | TRBD1 | TRBV6-1 | few | TRBJ2-7
TGTGCCAGCAGCTTAAGCCGGGGAGGGAACGTGTATTTT | CASSLSRGGNVYF | TRBD2 | TRBV25-1 | once | TRBJ2-3
TGTGCCAGCGGCCTCTCCGGGACAGGGAGAAATGGCTACACCTTC | CASGLSGTGRNGYTF | TRBD1 | TRBV5-5 | - | TRBJ1-2
TGTGCCAGCAGTCTTACAGGATATAGCAATCAGCCCCAGCATTTT | CASSLTGYSNQPQHF | - | TRBV6-5 | - | TRBJ1-5
TGTGCCAGCAGCTACCAAGACAGGGGGACGGAGGGCTACACCTTC | CASSYQDRGTEGYTF | TRBD1 | TRBV7-2 | - | TRBJ1-2
TGTGCCAGCAGTCCAGCCTACGAGCAGTACTTC | CASSPAYEQYF | - | TRBV27 | - | TRBJ2-7
TGTGCCAGCCTTCCCGGGTCCTACAATGAGCAGTTCTTC | CASLPGSYNEQFF | - | TRBV28 | few | TRBJ2-1
TGTGCCAGCAGCTTAACGGCGGGAGAGGGGGAGACCCAGTACTTC | CASSLTAGEGETQYF | TRBD2 | TRBV7-3 | - | TRBJ2-5
TGTGCCACCAGCAGAGAGTACGCAAGCTCACCCCTCCACTTT | CATSREYASSPLHF | - | TRBV15 | once | TRBJ1-6
TGTGCCAGCAGTGTGAACAGAGTTTCTTCACCCCTCCACTTT | CASSVNRVSSPLHF | - | TRBV2 | - | TRBJ1-6
TGCGCCAGCAGCATCCGGGACAGCTTCTCCTACGAGCAGTACTTC | CASSIRDSFSYEQYF | TRBD1 | TRBV5-1 | - | TRBJ2-7
TGTGCCAGCAGCTCGAGGACAGGGGGCACGTTTGGGGCCAACGTCCTGACTTTC | CASSSRTGGTFGANVLTF | TRBD1 | TRBV7-9 | - | TRBJ2-6
TGTGCCAGCAGCCAGGACAGGGGCGTACAAGAGACCCAGTACTTC | CASSQDRGVQETQYF | TRBD1 | TRBV7-2 | once | TRBJ2-5
TGTGCCAGCCTACGGCTAGCGGGAGTCGAGGAGCAGTACTTC | CASLRLAGVEEQYF | TRBD2 | TRBV28 | - | TRBJ2-7
TGTGCCAGCAGTGACCCTACGACCGCCAGGGGGCAGTTATACGAGCAGTACTTC | CASSDPTTARGQLYEQYF | TRBD1 | TRBV6-4 | - | TRBJ2-7
TGTTCCAGCAGCTTAGAGGCAGGGTACTATAGCAATCAGCCCCAGCATTTT | CSSSLEAGYYSNQPQHF | - | TRBV7-9 | - | TRBJ1-5
TGTGCCAGCAGTTTGGACGGGGTGCTCAGGCTGCCCCAGCATTTT | CASSLDGVLRLPQHF | - | TRBV27 | - | TRBJ1-5
TGTGCCAGTAGTGCCTCATATAGCGGGGGTTCGCAAGAGACCCAGTACTTC | CASSASYSGGSQETQYF | TRBD2 | TRBV19 | - | TRBJ2-5
TGTGCCAGCTCACCTTTCCTTCCAGGAGGGGGCCCAACTCGCTCTGGAAACACCATATATTTT | CASSPFLPGGGPTRSGNTIYF | TRBD1 | TRBV18 | - | TRBJ1-3
TGTGCCTTCTACAGGGCGATCAGCACTGAAGCTTTCTTT | CAFYRAISTEAFF | - | TRBV30 | - | TRBJ1-1
TGCAGCGGCAGAGGTCATACCCTGAACACTGAAGCTTTCTTT | CSGRGHTLNTEAFF | - | TRBV29-1 | few | TRBJ1-1
TGTGCCAGCAGCTCCGGGACTAGCGGGAGTTTATACGAGCAGTACTTC | CASSSGTSGSLYEQYF | TRBD2 | TRBV9 | - | TRBJ2-7